The sequence of this TCR beta chain was determined in a study of blood T cells in healthy people across ages. At the level of the study: Per two T cells, about one barcoded beta molecule was captured through template switching.

This clonotype came up many times. It was with a sample-barcoded 5' primer and a J-beta primer mix that a second PCR of about 6 to 12 cycles was run. Samples each returned at least 3 million CDR3-containing paired-end reads. One entry per CDR3 protein, called by TCRdb with MiXCR from the 5' RACE reads. The data contain hundreds of thousands of distinct CDR3 sequences, about 34% of them singletons. Trimming cost V 2 bases and J 5 bases, with 12 bases left between them. Germline V gene sequence: CDR1 SGHTA, CDR2 FQGTGA. The CDR3 is 14 amino acids. The material sequenced was blood. The rearrangement uses TRBV7-3 and TRBJ1-2; D is possibly TRBD1 (6 bases). This clonotype was sampled from a woman older than 75 in good health. The DNA for the CDR3 is TGTGCCAGCAGCTTAGAGGCACAGGGATATGGCTACACCTTC. Translation gives CASSLEAQGYGYTF.